This T cell receptor beta chain comes out of a study of CD8 T cells in ankylosing spondylitis. Worth noting for this clonotype: The antigen is not known.

Findings of the study overall: Earlier authors reported some of these motif variants in reactive arthritis synovial fluid and blood. A motif in TCR beta, a set of roughly 8 highly homologous variants, appeared characteristic of ankylosing spondylitis blood. Clones linked to the disease showed a CD8+ phenotype. They occurred at relatively low frequencies in peripheral blood. Within matched ankylosing spondylitis synovial fluid, disease-linked clones were reportedly significantly enriched.

Making use of molecular barcodes, quantitative 5'-RACE generated TCR beta libraries. TCRdb redid the calling of the 5' RACE reads with MiXCR, one entry per CDR3 protein. The table records over 700,000 distinct CDR3 sequences, roughly 19% of them present only once. Specimen: blood, either unsorted or a sorted T cell fraction (not recorded which). The receptor comes from a male donor with ankylosing spondylitis.

The CDR3 region has the DNA TGCGCCAGCAGCCAAGATAATGGACTGGGGGCTTACGAGCAGTACTTC. This translates into CASSQDNGLGAYEQYF. The chain recombines TRBV4-1 with TRBJ2-7; tentatively, D is TRBD1 (6 bases). This CDR3 has 16 amino acids. CDR1 is MGHRA and CDR2 is YSYEKL in the germline V gene. Trimming removed 0 bases from V and 4 bases from J, with 16 bases in between.